The clone carrying this T cell receptor beta chain was detected ten times or more. Next came a second PCR, run for about 6 to 12 cycles, which used a sample-barcoded 5' primer along with a J-beta primer mix. TCRdb itself ran the 5' RACE reads through MiXCR, one entry per CDR3 protein. This repertoire shows fewer than 800,000 distinct CDR3 sequences, 32% found once; its top ten account for 15%. Germline CDR1 SGHRS, CDR2 YFSETQ. Between the trimmed V and J ends, which lost 4 bases and 6 bases, there was a span of 13 bases. The CDR3 runs 13 residues. This sample was taken from a study of blood T cells in healthy people across ages. Study at large: Template switching caught about one barcoded beta molecule for each two T cells.

Input material: blood. The clonotype was recovered from a woman older than 75 in good health. The chain links TRBV5-1 to TRBJ1-2, with D possibly being TRBD1 (5 bases). The CDR3 nucleotides read TGCGCCAGCAGCGGGGACCCGATTGATGGCTACACCTTC. It is translated as CASSGDPIDGYTF.